This TCR beta chain appears in the sequencing data of a study of cytomegalovirus exposure and HLA in healthy donors. Study in general: Assignment to the Caucasian-associated ancestry cluster applied to less than 85% of the roughly 410 genotyped donors.

The CDR3 is made up of 14 amino acids. Germline lookup yields CDR1 LGHNA and CDR2 YSLEER. With V trimmed by 1 base and J by 7 bases, 4 bases remained unmatched. Study findings and constraints: Cytomegalovirus-associated status was assigned to approximately 160 TCR beta chains. Donor immune exposure was known only as CMV serostatus.

Concerning this clone itself: The antigen is undetermined.

The PCR ran on 60 Vbeta and 13 Jbeta primers. Some clones are missing from TCRdb's copy, which holds only in-frame ones; the method was immunoSEQ multiplex PCR. The table records about 120,000 clones, roughly 83% of them present only once. The sequencing sample was made of PBMCs. The clonotype originates from a man aged 25 to 45 in good health and CMV-seropositive. J is TRBJ2-1 and V is TRBV4-3; TRBD2 matches at 7 bases. The CDR3 coding sequence is TGCGCCAGCAGCCAAGTAACTAGCGTAAATGAGCAGTTCTTC. It codes for CASSQVTSVNEQFF.